The clone carrying this TCR beta chain appeared many times. No antigen is known for it. The study left out patients who had uncontrolled infection, other autoimmune disease, pregnancy or lactation. This record comes from a study of T cells in Graves' hyperthyroidism and ophthalmopathy. Study observations and caveats: The model made its ophthalmopathy prediction, and onset followed a median approximately 6.5 months later. Peripheral blood also featured most of the thyroid clonotypes expanded above 0.001.

The V end was cut by 6 bases, the J end by 2 bases, with 14 bases between. The CDR3 is made up of 15 amino acids. Germline V gene lookup returns CDR1 MNHNS and CDR2 SASEGT. The TCR beta CDR3 regions underwent amplification using RNA transcripts as the source. First-round RT-PCR with HTBI primers amplified the TCR CDR3 region. TCRdb passed the multiplex PCR reads through MiXCR, listing each CDR3 protein once. The sample has roughly 180,000 distinct CDR3 sequences, over 7.5% seen once. The rearrangement uses TRBV6-1 and TRBJ1-5; D ambiguous. Sequenced input: blood. This receptor was obtained from a woman in her late teens or twenties with Graves' hyperthyroidism that later progressed to Graves' ophthalmopathy. The CDR3 loop is CASSPGGGRNQPQHF. The CDR3 nucleotides are TGTGCCAGCAGCCCCGGAGGTGGTCGCAATCAGCCCCAGCATTTT.